Listed here are 5 T cell receptor beta chains from one sample, sequenced in a study of T cell responses to AZD1222 COVID-19 vaccine. Clones were read by immunoSEQ multiplex PCR, and TCRdb kept only the in-frame ones, dropping some. This table has roughly 120,000 clones, nearly 90% appearing once. The sample in question was peripheral blood, obtained on day 0 of AZD1222 vaccination. These receptors all stem from an adult in good health.

The rearrangement uses TRBV28 and TRBJ1-1, with TRBD1 matching 7 bases. Unmatched junction bases numbered 7, after V lost 7 bases and J lost 5 bases. The CDR3 totals 13 residues. Per germline, CDR1 MDHEN and CDR2 SYDVKM. The CDR3 here is CASITTGKTEAFF. CDR3 nucleotide sequence: TGTGCCAGCATTACGACAGGGAAGACTGAAGCTTTCTTT.

V usage is TRBV29-1 and J usage is TRBJ2-7; possible D gene TRBD2, 5 bases. The germline V gene encodes CDR1 SQVTM and CDR2 ANQGSEA. The CDR3 totals 13 residues. V was trimmed by 4 bases and J by 1 base, leaving 11 bases between them. The chain's CDR3 is CSVARTGSYEQYF. The CDR3 nucleotides read TGCAGCGTTGCCAGGACGGGGTCCTACGAGCAGTACTTC.

The rearrangement uses TRBV29-1 and TRBJ1-4, with TRBD1 identical over 10 bases. Per germline, CDR1 SQVTM and CDR2 ANQGSEA. Trimming cost V 6 bases and J 8 bases; bases outside gene matches: 6. The CDR3 is 13 residues long. Written as DNA, the CDR3 is TGCAGCGTGATACGGGACAGGGGAGAAAAACTGTTTTTT. This translates into CSVIRDRGEKLFF. Supplemented by reference TRBV29-1 and TRBJ1-4, the full variable domain reads SAVISQKPSRDICQRGTSLTIQCQVDSQVTMMFWYRQQPGQSLTLIATANQGSEATYESGFVIDKFPISRPNLTFSTLTVSNMSPEDSSIYLCSVIRDRGEKLFFGSGTQLSVL.

In this sample, this clone turned up a few times. The J gene is TRBJ1-2, the V gene TRBV7-2, with D hard to call. CDR3 size: 16 residues. With 6 bases removed from V and 6 bases from J, the gap between germline ends came to 23 bases. Germline V gene data show CDR1 as SGHTA and CDR2 as FQGNSA. CDR3 in DNA: TGTGCCAGCAGTCCGACCCCCGGGGTAGGCAGTGATGGCTACACCTTC. Amino acid sequence: CASSPTPGVGSDGYTF.

V gene TRBV4-3 combines with J gene TRBJ1-2, with a tentative D call TRBD1 (6 bases). Germline V gene lookup returns CDR1 LGHNA and CDR2 YSLEER. V was shortened by 2 bases and J by 5 bases, with 21 bases between the two germline ends. The CDR3 contains 17 residues. This chain's CDR3 is CASSQTREGGWGYGYTF. The CDR3 coding sequence is TGCGCCAGCAGCCAAACCCGGGAGGGGGGATGGGGGTATGGCTACACCTTC.